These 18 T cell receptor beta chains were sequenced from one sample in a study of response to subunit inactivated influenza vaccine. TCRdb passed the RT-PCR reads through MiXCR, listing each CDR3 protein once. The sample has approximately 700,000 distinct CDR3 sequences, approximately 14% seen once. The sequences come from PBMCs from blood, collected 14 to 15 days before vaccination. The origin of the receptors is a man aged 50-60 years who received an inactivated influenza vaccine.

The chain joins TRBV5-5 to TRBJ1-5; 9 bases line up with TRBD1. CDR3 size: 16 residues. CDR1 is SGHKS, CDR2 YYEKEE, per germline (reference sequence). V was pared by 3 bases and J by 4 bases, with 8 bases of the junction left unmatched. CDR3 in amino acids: CASSWGQGRGNQPQHF. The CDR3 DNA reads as TGTGCCAGCAGCTGGGGACAGGGACGGGGGAATCAGCCCCAGCATTTT.

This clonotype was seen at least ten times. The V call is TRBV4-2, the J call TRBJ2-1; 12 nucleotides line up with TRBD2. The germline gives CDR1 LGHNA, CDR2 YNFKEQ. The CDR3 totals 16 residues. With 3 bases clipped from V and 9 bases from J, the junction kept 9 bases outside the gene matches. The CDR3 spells CASSHGLAGGNIEQFF. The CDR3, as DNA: TGTGCCAGCAGCCACGGGCTAGCGGGAGGGAACATTGAGCAGTTCTTC.

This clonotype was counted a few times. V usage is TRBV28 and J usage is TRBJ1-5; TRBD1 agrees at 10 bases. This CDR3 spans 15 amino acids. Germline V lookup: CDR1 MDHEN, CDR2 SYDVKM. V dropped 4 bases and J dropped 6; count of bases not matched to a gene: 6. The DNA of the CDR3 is TGTGCCAGCAGTTGGGACAGGGGCATAATTCAGCCCCAGCATTTT. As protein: CASSWDRGIIQPQHF.

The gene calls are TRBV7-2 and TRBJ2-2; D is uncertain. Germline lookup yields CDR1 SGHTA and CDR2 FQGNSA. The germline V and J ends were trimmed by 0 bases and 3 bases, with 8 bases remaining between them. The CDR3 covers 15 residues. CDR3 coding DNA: TGTGCCAGCAGCTTAGCCGTCGAGCACACCGGGGAGCTGTTTTTT. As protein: CASSLAVEHTGELFF.

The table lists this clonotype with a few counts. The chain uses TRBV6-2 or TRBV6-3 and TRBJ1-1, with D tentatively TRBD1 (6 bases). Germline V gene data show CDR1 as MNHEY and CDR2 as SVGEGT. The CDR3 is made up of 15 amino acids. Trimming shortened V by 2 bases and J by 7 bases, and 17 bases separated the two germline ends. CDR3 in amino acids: CASSYTVWGPVEAFF. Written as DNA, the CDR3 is TGTGCCAGCAGTTACACGGTCTGGGGGCCAGTTGAAGCTTTCTTT.

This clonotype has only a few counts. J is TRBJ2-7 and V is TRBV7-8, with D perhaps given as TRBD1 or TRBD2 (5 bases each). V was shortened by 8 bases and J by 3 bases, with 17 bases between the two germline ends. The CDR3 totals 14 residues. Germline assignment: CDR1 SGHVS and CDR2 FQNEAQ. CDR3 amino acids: CASGLDGALYEQYF. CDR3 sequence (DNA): TGTGCCAGCGGGCTTGACGGGGCCCTCTACGAGCAGTACTTC.

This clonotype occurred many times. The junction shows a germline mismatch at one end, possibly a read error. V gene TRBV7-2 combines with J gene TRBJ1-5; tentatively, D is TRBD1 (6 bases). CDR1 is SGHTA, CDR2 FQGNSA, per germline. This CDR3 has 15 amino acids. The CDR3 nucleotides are TGCGCCAGCAGCTTGGGGCAGGGGCTAAATCAGCCCCAGCATTTT. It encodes CASSLGQGLNQPQHF.

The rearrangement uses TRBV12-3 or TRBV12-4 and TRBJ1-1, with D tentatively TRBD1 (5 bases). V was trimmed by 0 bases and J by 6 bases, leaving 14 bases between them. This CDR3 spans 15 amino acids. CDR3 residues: CASSLAWGGFAEAFF. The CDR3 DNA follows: TGTGCCAGCAGTTTAGCGTGGGGGGGGTTTGCTGAAGCTTTCTTT.

CDR3 DNA: TGTGCCAGCAGTGAATTGCGATCTCTAGCCGAGCAGTACTTC. Translation gives CASSELRSLAEQYF. The gene calls are TRBV6-1 and TRBJ2-7, with D perhaps TRBD2 (5 bases). The CDR3 runs to 14 residues. The V end was cut by 2 bases, the J end by 6 bases, with 14 bases between. The germline gives CDR1 MNHNS, CDR2 SASEGT.

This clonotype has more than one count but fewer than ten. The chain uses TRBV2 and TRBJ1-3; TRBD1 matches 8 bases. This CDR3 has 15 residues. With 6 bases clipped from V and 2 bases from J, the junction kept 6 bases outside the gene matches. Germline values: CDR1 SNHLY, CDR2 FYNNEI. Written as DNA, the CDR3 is TGTGCCAGCAGGCCGCAGGGGGCGGCTGGAAACACCATATATTTT. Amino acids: CASRPQGAAGNTIYF.

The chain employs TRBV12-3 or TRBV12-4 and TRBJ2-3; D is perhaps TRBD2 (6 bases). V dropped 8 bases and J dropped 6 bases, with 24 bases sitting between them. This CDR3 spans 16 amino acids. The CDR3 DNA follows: TGTGCCAGCCCTCGGGGAACGGGGGAATATATCGATACGCAGTATTTT. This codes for CASPRGTGEYIDTQYF.

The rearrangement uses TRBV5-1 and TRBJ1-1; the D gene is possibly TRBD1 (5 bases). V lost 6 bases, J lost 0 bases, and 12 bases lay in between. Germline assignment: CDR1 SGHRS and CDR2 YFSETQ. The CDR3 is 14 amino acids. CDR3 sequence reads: CASTPTDMNTEAFF. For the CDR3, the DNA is TGCGCCAGCACTCCGACAGACATGAACACTGAAGCTTTCTTT.

CDR3 nucleotide sequence: TGTGCCAGCAGCTTGGGGTGGGGGGGCCGTGATGAGCAGTTCTTC. It yields the protein CASSLGWGGRDEQFF. The genes are TRBV5-5 and TRBJ2-1, with TRBD2 as a possible D gene (7 bases). CDR1 and CDR2 (germline): SGHKS, YYEKEE (reference sequence). This CDR3 is 15 amino acids long. Trimming shortened V by 0 bases and J by 8 bases, and 15 bases separated the two germline ends.

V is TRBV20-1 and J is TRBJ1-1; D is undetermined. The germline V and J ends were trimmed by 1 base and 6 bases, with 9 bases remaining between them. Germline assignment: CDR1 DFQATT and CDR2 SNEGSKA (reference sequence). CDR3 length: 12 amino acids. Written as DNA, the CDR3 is TGCAGTGCTAGAGTTGACGGGGCTGAAGCTTTCTTT. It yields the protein CSARVDGAEAFF.

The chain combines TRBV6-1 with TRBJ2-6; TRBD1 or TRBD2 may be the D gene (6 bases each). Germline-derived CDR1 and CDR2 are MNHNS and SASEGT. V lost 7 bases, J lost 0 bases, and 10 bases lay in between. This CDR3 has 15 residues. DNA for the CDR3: TGTGCCAGCATGGGGGGACACTCTGGGGCCAACGTCCTGACTTTC. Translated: CASMGGHSGANVLTF.

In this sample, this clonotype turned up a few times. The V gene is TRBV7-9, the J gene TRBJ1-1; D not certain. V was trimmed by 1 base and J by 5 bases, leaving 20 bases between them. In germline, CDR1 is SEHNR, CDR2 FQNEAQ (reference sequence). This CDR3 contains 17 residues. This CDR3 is CASSLGGQFPDLTEAFF. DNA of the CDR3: TGTGCCAGCAGCTTAGGCGGGCAATTTCCGGACTTGACTGAAGCTTTCTTT.

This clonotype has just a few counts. The CDR3 nucleotides read TGTGCCAGCAGCTTATCCAGTTCTCAATCTAGCACAGATACGCAGTATTTT. It is translated as CASSLSSSQSSTDTQYF. The chain has TRBV7-9 and TRBJ2-3; no clear D. Germline assignment: CDR1 SEHNR and CDR2 FQNEAQ (reference sequence). V was shortened by 2 bases and J by 0 bases, with 15 bases between the two germline ends. The CDR3 is 17 residues long.

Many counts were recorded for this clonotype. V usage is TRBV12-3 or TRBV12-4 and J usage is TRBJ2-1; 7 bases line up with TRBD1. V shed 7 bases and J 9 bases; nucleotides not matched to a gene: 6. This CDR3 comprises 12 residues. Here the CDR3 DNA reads TGTGCCAGCACTCAGGGGGTTCTTGAGCAGTTCTTC. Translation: CASTQGVLEQFF.